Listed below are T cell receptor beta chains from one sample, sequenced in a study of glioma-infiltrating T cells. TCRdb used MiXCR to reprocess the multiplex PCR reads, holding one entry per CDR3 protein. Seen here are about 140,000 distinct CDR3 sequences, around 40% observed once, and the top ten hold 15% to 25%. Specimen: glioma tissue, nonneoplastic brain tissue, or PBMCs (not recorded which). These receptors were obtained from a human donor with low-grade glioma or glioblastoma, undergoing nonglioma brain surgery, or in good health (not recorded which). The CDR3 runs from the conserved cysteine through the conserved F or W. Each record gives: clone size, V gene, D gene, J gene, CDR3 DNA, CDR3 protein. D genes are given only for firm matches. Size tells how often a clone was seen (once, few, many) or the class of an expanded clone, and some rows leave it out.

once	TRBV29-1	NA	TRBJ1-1	TGCAGCGTTGTAGATTTGCGATCTGAAGCTTTCTTT	CSVVDLRSEAFF
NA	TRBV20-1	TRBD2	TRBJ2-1	TGCAGTGCTGGTATATTACGGGACTACAACAATGAGCAGTTCTTC	CSAGILRDYNNEQFF
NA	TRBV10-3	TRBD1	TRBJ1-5	TGTGCCATCGGAGGGACAGGATTCAATCAGCCCCAGCATTTT	CAIGGTGFNQPQHF
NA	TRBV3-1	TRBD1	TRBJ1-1	TGTGCCAGCAGCCCGGGACAGGCCTTCACTGAAGCTTTCTTT	CASSPGQAFTEAFF
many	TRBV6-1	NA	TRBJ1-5	TGTGCCAGCAGTGAAGGACAGAGCAATCAGCCCCAGCATTTT	CASSEGQSNQPQHF
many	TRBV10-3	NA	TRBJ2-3	TGTGCCATCAGTGAGTCGCCGTCAGATACGCAGTATTTT	CAISESPSDTQYF
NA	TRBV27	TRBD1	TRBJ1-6	TGTGCCAGCAAGAGGGTAGGGGGCCAAGATTCACCCCTCCACTTT	CASKRVGGQDSPLHF
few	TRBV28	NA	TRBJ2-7	TGTGCCAGCAGTTTTCCACCCAAATACGAGCAGTACTTC	CASSFPPKYEQYF
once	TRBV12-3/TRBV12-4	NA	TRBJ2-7	TGTGCCAGCAGCCTAAGCTCCCACGAGCAGTACTTC	CASSLSSHEQYF
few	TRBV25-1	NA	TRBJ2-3	TGTGCCAGCAGTGAATATGGTCGGAGCGGGCCCGATACGCAGTATTTT	CASSEYGRSGPDTQYF
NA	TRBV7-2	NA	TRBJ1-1	TGTGCCAGCAGCTTTTTAGCTACGAACACTGAAGCTTTCTTT	CASSFLATNTEAFF
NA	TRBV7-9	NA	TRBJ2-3	TGTGCCAGCAGCTTGACAGTTCCAGATACGCAGTATTTT	CASSLTVPDTQYF
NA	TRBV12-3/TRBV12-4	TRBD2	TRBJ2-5	TGTGCCAGCAGTGGATCCGGGACTAGCGGGAGTGAGACCCAGTACTTC	CASSGSGTSGSETQYF
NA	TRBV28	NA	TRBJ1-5	TGTGCCAGCAGCCCGGTTATGGATAGCAATCAGCCCCAGCATTTT	CASSPVMDSNQPQHF
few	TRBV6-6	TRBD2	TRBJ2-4	TGTGCCAGCAGTTACGACCGGGAGGGGAACATTCAGTACTTC	CASSYDREGNIQYF
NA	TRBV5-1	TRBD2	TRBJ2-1	TGCGCCAGCAGCTTGTCCCTAGCGGGGGGATACAATGAGCAGTTCTTC	CASSLSLAGGYNEQFF
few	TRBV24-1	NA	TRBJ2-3	TGTGCCACCAGTGATCCCGTGATCGGGCCTACCCCTCCAAATACGCAGTATTTT	CATSDPVIGPTPPNTQYF
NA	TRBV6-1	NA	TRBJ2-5	TGTGCCAGCACCACGGGAACACTCCATGAGGAGACCCAGTACTTC	CASTTGTLHEETQYF
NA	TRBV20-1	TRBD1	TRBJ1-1	TGCAGTGCTAGGATAAAAGGGACAGTCCCTACTGGAGCTTTCTTT	CSARIKGTVPTGAFF
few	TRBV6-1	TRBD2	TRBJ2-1	TGTGCCAGCAGTTCGGGGGCTAGCGGGAGCAATGAGCAGTTCTTC	CASSSGASGSNEQFF
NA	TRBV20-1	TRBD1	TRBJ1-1	TGCAGTGCTAGTCGCGCAGGGGGACAGGGGTTCACTGAAGCTTTCTTT	CSASRAGGQGFTEAFF
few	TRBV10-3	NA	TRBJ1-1	TGTGCCATCAGTGAAAACCCTGGGGACACTGAAGCTTTCTTT	CAISENPGDTEAFF
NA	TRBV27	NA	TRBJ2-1	TGTGCCTGGAGTGTAGGGTTAGCGGATCTTCTTGAGCAGTTCTTC	CAWSVGLADLLEQFF
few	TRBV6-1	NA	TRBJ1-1	TGTGCCAGCATTGGAGAGGTGAACACTGAAGCTTTCTTT	CASIGEVNTEAFF
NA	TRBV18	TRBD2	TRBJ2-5	TGTGCCAGCTCACCCAGCGGGGGATCGTACCAAGAGACCCAGTACTTC	CASSPSGGSYQETQYF